The 25 T cell receptor beta chains presented below share a single source sample, sequenced in a study of healthy donors' naive CD4 and CD8 T cells. A linear amplification protocol produced the TCR libraries from 450 to 500 ng of total RNA. TCRdb reprocessed the reads via MiXCR and lists one record per CDR3 protein. The sample has roughly 200,000 distinct CDR3 sequences, over 60% seen once. The sequencing input was naive CD4+ and CD8+ T cells sorted from blood, pooled from several donors. Receptor source: a pool of human donors in good health; the sample pools cells from several healthy donors.

The V call is TRBV30, the J call TRBJ2-1; TRBD1 is a possible D gene (5 bases). CDR1 is GTSNPN, CDR2 SVGIG, per germline (reference sequence). The V gene lost 5 bases and the J gene lost 4 bases, with 9 bases spanning the gap. CDR3 length equals 12 residues. CDR3: CAWSTDYNEQFF. The CDR3 region has the DNA TGTGCCTGGTCGACAGATTACAATGAGCAGTTCTTC.

The chain combines TRBV10-3 with TRBJ2-7; 8 nucleotides line up with TRBD2. V lost 8 bases, J lost 5 bases, and 11 bases stayed unmatched. The CDR3 contains 14 residues. Germline CDR1 is ENHRY and CDR2 is SYGVKD. The chain's CDR3 is CAIEGSGRRDEQYF. For the CDR3, the DNA is TGTGCCATCGAGGGGAGCGGGAGAAGGGACGAGCAGTACTTC.

The table lists this clonotype with a count of one. The CDR3 DNA reads TGCAGCGCCCAGGGACCCTACGAGCAGTACTTC. This gives the protein CSAQGPYEQYF. The chain employs TRBV29-1 and TRBJ2-7, with D possibly being TRBD1 or TRBD2 (5 bases each). The germline V gene encodes CDR1 SQVTM and CDR2 ANQGSEA. Trimming left V 7 bases short and J 2 bases short, with 9 bases between. The CDR3 length is 11 residues.

This rearrangement joins TRBV5-4 to TRBJ1-1, with a possible D match to TRBD1 (5 bases). From germline, CDR1 is SGHNT and CDR2 YYREEE (reference sequence). The V and J ends lost 0 bases and 6 bases respectively, with 12 bases between them. This CDR3 contains 14 residues. The CDR3 DNA reads TGTGCCAGCAGCTTGGCGGCAGGGAGGGCTGAAGCTTTCTTT. The encoded protein is CASSLAAGRAEAFF.

This clonotype was seen a single time. The V gene is TRBV6-1, the J gene TRBJ1-5; D not certain. The length of the CDR3 is 14 residues. Germline assignment: CDR1 MNHNS and CDR2 SASEGT. Trimming shortened V by 7 bases and J by 6 bases, and 16 bases separated the two germline ends. DNA of the CDR3: TGTGCCAGCATCCTAGTCCAGGACGGTCAGCCCCAGCATTTT. Protein: CASILVQDGQPQHF.

The chain uses TRBV29-1 and TRBJ1-4; D is ambiguous. Trimming took 6 bases from V and 0 from J, leaving 14 bases between them. CDR3 size: 15 residues. CDR1 is SQVTM, CDR2 ANQGSEA, per germline. The chain's CDR3 is CSVAGPGTTNEKLFF. As DNA, the CDR3 is TGCAGCGTCGCCGGCCCCGGGACAACTAATGAAAAACTGTTTTTT.

The genes are TRBV27 and TRBJ2-5; D is ambiguous. The CDR3 loop spans 14 amino acids. The ends were cut back, 0 bases at V and 4 bases at J, with 9 bases in the middle. CDR1 and CDR2 (germline): MNHEY, SMNVEV (reference sequence). This chain's CDR3 is CASSLSRFRETQYF. As DNA, the CDR3 is TGTGCCAGCAGTTTATCGAGGTTCAGAGAGACCCAGTACTTC.

The chain carries TRBV11-2 and TRBJ2-1, with D uncertain. This CDR3 spans 12 amino acids. The V gene lost 1 base and the J gene lost 4 bases, with 2 bases spanning the gap. Germline assignment: CDR1 SGHAT and CDR2 FQNNGV. DNA of the CDR3: TGTGCCAGCAGCTTAGCGTACAATGAGCAGTTCTTC. Its translation: CASSLAYNEQFF.

This chain uses TRBV27 with TRBJ2-1; maybe TRBD1 (6 bases). Trimming took 6 bases from V and 2 from J, leaving 11 bases between them. CDR1 is MNHEY and CDR2 is SMNVEV in the germline V gene (reference sequence). This CDR3 comprises 14 residues. For the CDR3, the DNA is TGTGCCAGCAGCCCGGACAGACCCTACAATGAGCAGTTCTTC. This encodes CASSPDRPYNEQFF.

This chain connects TRBV2 to TRBJ2-3; 9 bases agree with TRBD1. The CDR3 sequence is 15 residues long. Losses at the gene ends were 2 bases for V and 1 base for J; bases not matched to a gene: 1. The germline CDR1 and CDR2 sequences are SNHLY and FYNNEI. The CDR3 region is CASSERTGGTDTQYF. CDR3 coding DNA: TGTGCCAGCAGTGAAAGGACAGGGGGCACAGATACGCAGTATTTT.

The chain has TRBV19 and TRBJ2-1; D is uncertain. V lost 4 bases to trimming and J lost 8 bases, with 6 bases between them. Germline assignment: CDR1 LNHDA and CDR2 SQIVND (reference sequence). The length of the CDR3 is 11 residues. This chain's CDR3 is CASSNIDEQFF. In DNA form, the CDR3 reads TGTGCCAGTAGTAATATCGATGAGCAGTTCTTC.

The rearrangement links TRBV15 to TRBJ1-1; 7 bases are shared with TRBD1. This CDR3 contains 15 residues. Germline CDR1 LNHNV, CDR2 YYDKDF (reference sequence). Trimming took 6 bases from V and 1 from J; bases not matched to a gene: 8. CDR3 coding DNA: TGTGCCACCAGGGAAGACAGGGAGTGGAACACTGAAGCTTTCTTT. Translated: CATREDREWNTEAFF.

In this sample, this clonotype turned up a few times. V is TRBV19 and J is TRBJ1-5; D not resolved. The germline V gene has CDR1 LNHDA and CDR2 SQIVND (reference sequence). The CDR3 sequence is 18 residues long. Trimming left V 3 bases short and J 0 bases short, with 18 bases between. In nucleotides, the CDR3 is TGTGCCAGTAGTATCCAAGGCCGGGCGGGGTATAGCAATCAGCCCCAGCATTTT. It specifies CASSIQGRAGYSNQPQHF.

The rearrangement links TRBV7-2 to TRBJ2-5; 7 bases line up with TRBD2. The CDR3 sequence is 16 residues long. V dropped 3 bases and J dropped 4; count of bases not matched to a gene: 11. Germline V gene lookup returns CDR1 SGHTA and CDR2 FQGNSA. CDR3 sequence reads: CASSFPSGFPRETQYF. CDR3 DNA: TGTGCCAGCAGCTTCCCTAGCGGTTTCCCCCGAGAGACCCAGTACTTC.

The V call is TRBV4-3, the J call TRBJ1-1; D call uncertain. V lost 2 bases to trimming and J lost 0 bases, with 7 bases between them. The V gene's germline CDR1 is LGHNA and CDR2 YSLEER. There are 14 residues in the CDR3. CDR3 protein: CASSQFGLNTEAFF. In nucleotides, the CDR3 is TGCGCCAGCAGCCAATTCGGTCTGAACACTGAAGCTTTCTTT.

This clonotype has more than one count but fewer than ten. The chain recombines TRBV29-1 with TRBJ2-3; D is unclear. This CDR3 comprises 12 residues. The V end was cut by 5 bases, the J end by 1 base, with 7 bases between. Germline values: CDR1 SQVTM, CDR2 ANQGSEA. This CDR3 is CSVLTGTDTQYF. Here the CDR3 DNA reads TGCAGCGTTTTAACGGGCACAGATACGCAGTATTTT.

The CDR3 DNA reads as TGTGCCAGCAGTTACTCAACTGGACAGGGGAACGAGTACGAGCAGTACTTC. This encodes CASSYSTGQGNEYEQYF. This sequence joins TRBV6-5 and TRBJ2-7; 9 bases align to TRBD1. Per germline, CDR1 MNHEY and CDR2 SVGAGI. CDR3 length: 17 residues. With V trimmed by 0 bases and J by 4 bases, 10 bases remained unmatched.

This clonotype was recorded once. The chain recombines TRBV6-1 with TRBJ1-1; no clear D gene. The ends were cut back, 10 bases at V and 0 bases at J, with 12 bases in the middle. This CDR3 comprises 13 residues. Germline V gives CDR1 MNHNS, CDR2 SASEGT. The CDR3 protein is CATPARMNTEAFF. For the CDR3, the DNA is TGTGCCACTCCGGCCCGAATGAACACTGAAGCTTTCTTT.

This chain connects TRBV6-5 to TRBJ2-1; TRBD2 might be the D (5 bases). The CDR3 sequence is 13 residues long. Germline V gives CDR1 MNHEY, CDR2 SVGAGI. V gave up 5 bases and J gave up 4 bases, with 9 bases separating them. The CDR3 region has the DNA TGTGCCAGCAGTAGGACTGTGTACAATGAGCAGTTCTTC. Its translation is CASSRTVYNEQFF.

The sample holds a few counts of this clonotype. The chain couples TRBV6-5 to TRBJ2-1, with D hard to call. CDR1 is MNHEY and CDR2 is SVGAGI in the germline V gene. The V and J ends lost 7 bases and 7 bases respectively, with 8 bases between them. This CDR3 region has 11 residues. The DNA for the CDR3 is TGTGCCAGCACCATGGGAAATGAGCAGTTCTTC. Its protein is CASTMGNEQFF.

This clonotype was detected ten times or more. The J gene is TRBJ2-5, the V gene TRBV29-1; perhaps TRBD2 as D (6 bases). Looked up from germline, CDR1 is SQVTM and CDR2 is ANQGSEA. The length of the CDR3 is 13 residues. V gave up 5 bases and J gave up 1 base, with 11 bases separating them. The CDR3 nucleotides read TGCAGCGTTCCGGGAGCACTCCAAGAGACCCAGTACTTC. As protein: CSVPGALQETQYF. The full variable domain, its missing parts supplied by reference TRBV29-1 and TRBJ2-5, is SAVISQKPSRDICQRGTSLTIQCQVDSQVTMMFWYRQQPGQSLTLIATANQGSEATYESGFVIDKFPISRPNLTFSTLTVSNMSPEDSSIYLCSVPGALQETQYFGPGTRLLVL.

The chain uses TRBV27 and TRBJ1-1; D is perhaps TRBD1 (6 bases). Germline CDR1 and CDR2: MNHEY and SMNVEV (reference sequence). V was shortened by 5 bases and J by 4 bases, with 11 bases between the two germline ends. The CDR3 totals 13 residues. CDR3 in amino acids: CASSMGARTEAFF. The CDR3, as DNA: TGTGCCAGCAGTATGGGGGCTCGCACTGAAGCTTTCTTT.

The V gene is TRBV5-4, the J gene TRBJ2-5; no firm D call. With 4 bases removed from V and 2 bases from J, the gap between germline ends came to 9 bases. CDR1 is SGHNT, CDR2 YYREEE, per germline (reference sequence). This CDR3 spans 13 amino acids. This CDR3 reads CASSPTEQETQYF. Here the CDR3 DNA reads TGTGCCAGCAGCCCTACAGAGCAAGAGACCCAGTACTTC.

V usage is TRBV29-1 and J usage is TRBJ1-2, with no clear D. Germline CDR1 reads SQVTM; CDR2 reads ANQGSEA. This CDR3 contains 13 residues. The CDR3 region is CSGAVTANYGYTF. CDR3 DNA: TGCAGTGGAGCCGTCACCGCTAACTATGGCTACACCTTC.

The J gene is TRBJ1-2, the V gene TRBV29-1, with a possible D match to TRBD1 (6 bases). CDR1 is SQVTM, CDR2 ANQGSEA, per germline. The V gene lost 6 bases and the J gene lost 2 bases, with 7 bases spanning the gap. The length of the CDR3 is 11 residues. The CDR3 protein is CSVGQNYGYTF. The CDR3 region has the DNA TGCAGCGTCGGACAGAACTATGGCTACACCTTC.